Following are 8 T cell receptor beta chains from one sample sequenced in a study of blood T cells in healthy people across ages. Sample-barcoded 5' priming and a J-beta primer mix drove a second PCR of roughly 6 to 12 cycles. TCRdb analysed the 5' RACE reads with MiXCR anew, one entry per CDR3 protein. Of about 780,000 distinct CDR3 sequences listed, roughly 24% are singletons. Separately, the same data were catalogued under a study of T cells of mothers and their children.

What was sequenced was blood. The receptors stem from a boy aged 5-17 years in good health.

This clonotype has more than one count but fewer than ten. The chain uses TRBV20-1 and TRBJ2-5, with a weak D call TRBD1 (5 bases). Germline-derived CDR1 and CDR2 are DFQATT and SNEGSKA (reference sequence). V was trimmed by 0 bases and J by 7 bases, leaving 21 bases between them. The CDR3 consists of 16 residues. CDR3 in DNA: TGCAGTGCTAGAGATCAGTTGAGACAGACTTTTGGGACCCAGTACTTC. Residues: CSARDQLRQTFGTQYF.

The V call is TRBV15, the J call TRBJ2-7; D is unclear. CDR1 is LNHNV and CDR2 is YYDKDF in the germline V gene (reference sequence). V was trimmed by 1 base and J by 6 bases, leaving 10 bases between them. This CDR3 has 13 residues. The CDR3 is CATSRGEVSEQYF. The CDR3 DNA reads as TGTGCCACCAGCAGAGGTGAGGTTTCCGAGCAGTACTTC.

The gene calls are TRBV13 and TRBJ2-1, with TRBD1 identical over 7 bases. CDR3 length: 14 residues. Trimming removed 5 bases from V and 4 bases from J; junction bases left unmatched: 5. Germline-derived CDR1 and CDR2 are PRHDT and FYEKMQ (reference sequence). The CDR3 region is CASSTMDRYNEQFF. The CDR3, as DNA: TGTGCCAGCAGCACCATGGACAGGTACAATGAGCAGTTCTTC.

This chain links TRBV7-8 with TRBJ2-7, with 10 positions matching TRBD2. The CDR3 is made up of 14 amino acids. Germline V CDR1 and CDR2: SGHVS, FQNEAQ. The ends lost 5 bases at V and 6 bases at J; junction bases unmatched: 7. This CDR3 is CASSTAGGRLEQYF. Here the CDR3 DNA reads TGTGCCAGCAGCACAGCGGGAGGGCGCCTCGAGCAGTACTTC.

A few counts support this clonotype. The chain employs TRBV6-6 and TRBJ2-7; no firm D call. V was clipped by 7 bases and J by 4 bases, with 17 bases between them. Germline CDR1 is MNHNY and CDR2 is SVGAGI (reference sequence). The CDR3 contains 14 residues. The CDR3 nucleotides are TGTGCCAGCACCTTATCGGCAGAGGTATACGAGCAGTACTTC. Protein product: CASTLSAEVYEQYF.

The chain couples TRBV12-3 or TRBV12-4 to TRBJ1-4, with D possibly being TRBD1 (5 bases). Between the trimmed V and J ends, which lost 6 bases and 3 bases, there was a span of 14 bases. The CDR3 runs to 15 residues. CDR3: CASSGIGEANEKLFF. The CDR3 DNA is TGTGCCAGCAGCGGGATAGGGGAGGCTAATGAAAAACTGTTTTTT.

The J gene is TRBJ2-3, the V gene TRBV29-1; no clear D gene. Trimming left V 8 bases short and J 5 bases short, with 14 bases between. CDR1 SQVTM and CDR2 ANQGSEA come from the germline V gene. The CDR3 loop spans 12 amino acids. CDR3 coding DNA: TGCAGCTCCGTCAGGTGGGGAGATACGCAGTATTTT. Its translation: CSSVRWGDTQYF.

The V and J genes are TRBV24-1 and TRBJ2-5; D could derive from TRBD1 or TRBD2 (5 bases each). Trimming removed 9 bases from V and 3 bases from J, with 19 bases in between. Germline lookup yields CDR1 KGHDR and CDR2 SFDVKD. The CDR3 loop spans 15 amino acids. CDR3 sequence: CATGKHGTAEETQYF. CDR3 in DNA: TGTGCCACCGGAAAACACGGGACGGCCGAAGAGACCCAGTACTTC.